The 21 T cell receptor beta chains in this list originate from one sample, sequenced in a study of shared clonotypes between healthy human individuals (TCRdb year 2020). The library relied on the immunoSEQ multiplex PCR assay. What TCRdb holds here is the immuneACCESS table cut down to in-frame rearrangements. Part of the clones is not present; checked against another copy, under half of the missing clones reflect an unresolved V gene, and the others are unexplained. The sample table contains some 2.1 million clones; only one count was recorded for 85% to 95% of them. Roughly 0.13% of the sample belongs to the ten largest clones. The sample was naive CD4+ T cells sorted from blood. The cell subset or site label of this sample denotes: CD45RA+ positively selected. The source is a man aged 18 to 35 in good health.

Only one count was recorded for this clone. The V and J genes are TRBV11-2 and TRBJ1-3; D is possibly TRBD1 (6 bases). Germline CDR1 SGHAT, CDR2 FQNNGV. The CDR3 length is 15 residues. V lost 4 bases and J lost 1, with 11 bases in between. The CDR3 bases are TGTGCCAGCAGCTCAGAAGGGGGATCTGGAAACACCATATATTTT. This gives the protein CASSSEGGSGNTIYF.

The CDR3 coding sequence is TGTGCCAGCAGCTTCGACGCGAGCTATGGCTACACCTTC. This codes for CASSFDASYGYTF. The chain couples TRBV7-9 to TRBJ1-2; D is uncertain. CDR1 SEHNR and CDR2 FQNEAQ come from the germline V gene (reference sequence). V shed 3 bases and J shed 4 bases, with 9 bases lying between them. This CDR3 has 13 residues.

The chain carries TRBV28 and TRBJ1-4; D uncertain. The germline V gene encodes CDR1 MDHEN and CDR2 SYDVKM. V shed 5 bases and J shed 8 bases, with 12 bases lying between them. The CDR3 is 13 amino acids. Here the CDR3 DNA reads TGTGCCAGCAGTATAAGGCCTGGGGAAAAACTGTTTTTT. It specifies CASSIRPGEKLFF.

The chain couples TRBV6-5 to TRBJ2-5; 9 nucleotides agree with TRBD1. V shed 7 bases, J shed 6 bases, and the junction held 9 bases outside the gene matches. The germline gives CDR1 MNHEY, CDR2 SVGAGI. The CDR3 is 14 residues long. The CDR3 reads CASIAGQGLKTQYF. The CDR3 DNA reads as TGTGCCAGCATCGCAGGACAGGGGTTAAAGACCCAGTACTTC.

The V gene is TRBV9, the J gene TRBJ2-1; 14 bases line up with TRBD2. Germline loops: CDR1 SGDLS, CDR2 YYNGEE. The length of the CDR3 is 18 residues. Trimming took 3 bases from V and 7 from J; bases not matched to a gene: 12. CDR3 in amino acids: CASSETSGGAFYANEQFF. The CDR3 DNA reads TGTGCCAGCAGCGAGACTAGCGGGGGGGCTTTCTACGCGAATGAGCAGTTCTTC.

CDR3 region: CAISPPTGSTGELFF. CDR3 in DNA: TGTGCCATCAGCCCCCCGACAGGGTCCACCGGGGAGCTGTTTTTT. This chain connects TRBV10-3 to TRBJ2-2, with 7 bases matching TRBD1. The CDR3 has 15 amino acids. Germline V gene sequence: CDR1 ENHRY, CDR2 SYGVKD. V shed 6 bases, J shed 4 bases, and the junction held 8 bases outside the gene matches.

The chain couples TRBV7-2 to TRBJ2-2; possible D gene TRBD1, 5 bases. The CDR3 sequence is 14 residues long. Germline assignment: CDR1 SGHTA and CDR2 FQGNSA. Trimming shortened V by 1 base and J by 4 bases, and 7 bases separated the two germline ends. In nucleotides, the CDR3 is TGTGCCAGCAGCTTAGGAAGGGGCACCGGGGAGCTGTTTTTT. Translation: CASSLGRGTGELFF.

J is TRBJ2-6 and V is TRBV6-1; D is perhaps TRBD2 (5 bases). CDR3 size: 14 residues. Trimming took 7 bases from V and 1 from J, leaving 8 bases between them. From germline, CDR1 is MNHNS and CDR2 SASEGT. The CDR3 region has the DNA TGTGCCAGCATCCGGAGGTCTGGGGCCAACGTCCTGACTTTC. It is translated as CASIRRSGANVLTF.

With respect to this clone: The sample has other DNA sequences that encode this CDR3 too. CDR3: CASSLGQSNQPQHF. CDR3 DNA sequence: TGTGCCAGCAGCTTAGGGCAGAGCAATCAGCCCCAGCATTTT. The V call is TRBV5-6, the J call TRBJ1-5; D remains ambiguous. Deletions cut 2 bases from V and 1 base from J, with 7 bases between. This CDR3 region has 14 residues. Germline V CDR1 and CDR2: SGHDT, YYEEEE.

This chain uses TRBV6-1 with TRBJ2-1; D may be TRBD2 (5 bases). From germline, CDR1 is MNHNS and CDR2 SASEGT. V shed 1 base and J shed 4 bases, with 8 bases lying between them. The CDR3 contains 14 residues. The CDR3 DNA reads TGTGCCAGCAGTGAAGTCAGGACTTACAATGAGCAGTTCTTC. Its translation is CASSEVRTYNEQFF.

The chain carries TRBV7-9 and TRBJ2-3, with D possibly matching TRBD1 (5 bases). The CDR3 contains 15 residues. V gave up 3 bases and J gave up 3 bases, with 13 bases separating them. Germline loops: CDR1 SEHNR, CDR2 FQNEAQ (reference sequence). The CDR3 protein is CASSFSGIWTDTQYF. As DNA, the CDR3 is TGTGCCAGCAGCTTCTCAGGGATCTGGACAGATACGCAGTATTTT.

The V and J genes are TRBV9 and TRBJ2-7; TRBD2 matches 7 bases. Trimming took 2 bases from V and 3 from J; bases not matched to a gene: 5. From germline, CDR1 is SGDLS and CDR2 YYNGEE. The CDR3 loop spans 14 amino acids. CDR3 amino acids: CASSVSGSGYEQYF. CDR3 DNA: TGTGCCAGCAGCGTTAGCGGGTCGGGCTACGAGCAGTACTTC.

This clone showed up just once. The sample holds other DNA sequences that translate to the same CDR3. This rearrangement joins TRBV6-5 to TRBJ2-1, with 11 bases fitting TRBD2. The CDR3 is made up of 16 amino acids. Trimming at V came to 2 bases and at J to 2 bases, leaving 2 bases not matched to a gene. CDR1 MNHEY and CDR2 SVGAGI come from the germline V gene. The chain's CDR3 is CASSYLSGGAYNEQFF. The CDR3 DNA reads TGTGCCAGCAGTTACCTTAGCGGGGGGGCCTACAATGAGCAGTTCTTC.

The chain recombines TRBV10-3 with TRBJ2-3; TRBD2 matches at 8 bases. The CDR3 is 16 amino acids. V lost 6 bases, J lost 0 bases, and 8 bases stayed unmatched. Germline V CDR1 and CDR2: ENHRY, SYGVKD. This chain's CDR3 is CAIRDDSGVSTDTQYF. In DNA, the CDR3 is TGTGCCATCAGGGATGATAGCGGGGTGAGCACAGATACGCAGTATTTT.

The V and J genes are TRBV7-8 and TRBJ2-2; 7 bases agree with TRBD1. The CDR3 is made up of 16 amino acids. V dropped 4 bases and J dropped 4; count of bases not matched to a gene: 9. The V gene's germline CDR1 is SGHVS and CDR2 FQNEAQ. DNA for the CDR3: TGTGCCAGCAGCTCACAGGGGACCCCGGGCACCGGGGAGCTGTTTTTT. Translated: CASSSQGTPGTGELFF.

This clone was picked up a small number of times. The chain combines TRBV15 with TRBJ2-3, with a weak D call TRBD2 (7 bases). The CDR3 runs to 17 residues. V dropped 0 bases and J dropped 2 bases, with 15 bases sitting between them. The V gene's germline CDR1 is LNHNV and CDR2 YYDKDF (reference sequence). The CDR3 coding sequence is TGTGCCACCAGCAGAGATCCCGGGGGGCCCTTCACAGATACGCAGTATTTT. Amino acids: CATSRDPGGPFTDTQYF. Combining the CDR3 with reference TRBV15 and TRBJ2-3 gives the whole variable domain DAMVIQNPRYQVTQFGKPVTLSCSQTLNHNVMYWYQQKSSQAPKLLFHYYDKDFNNEADTPDNFQSRRPNTSFCFLDIRSPGLGDTAMYLCATSRDPGGPFTDTQYFGPGTRLTVL.

The genes are TRBV7-9 and TRBJ1-4, with D perhaps matching TRBD1 (6 bases). Germline V gives CDR1 SEHNR, CDR2 FQNEAQ (reference sequence). CDR3 length equals 19 residues. V lost 4 bases and J 3 bases, leaving 24 bases between the germline ends. The CDR3 loop reads CASSSRAGGRGWANEKLFF. Here the CDR3 DNA reads TGTGCCAGCAGCTCCCGTGCCGGGGGGCGAGGGTGGGCTAATGAAAAACTGTTTTTT.

V is TRBV18 and J is TRBJ2-7, with D hard to call. V lost 2 bases and J lost 3, with 20 bases in between. The CDR3 spans 17 residues. Germline CDR1 and CDR2: KGHSH and LQKENI. The CDR3 coding sequence is TGTGCCAGCTCACCAAACTCCCCACAAACAAATATCTACGAGCAGTACTTC. Residues: CASSPNSPQTNIYEQYF.

The genes are TRBV28 and TRBJ1-1; possibly TRBD1 for D (5 bases). The CDR3 totals 14 residues. The V end lost 5 bases, the J end lost 3 bases, and 13 bases lay between the germline ends. Germline V CDR1 and CDR2: MDHEN, SYDVKM. CDR3 nucleotide sequence: TGTGCCAGCAGTCCCCCCGACAGAGACACTGAAGCTTTCTTT. This translates into CASSPPDRDTEAFF.

Note on this clone: The same CDR3 is also encoded by other DNA sequences in this sample. J is TRBJ2-6 and V is TRBV5-1, with 11 nucleotides matching TRBD2. The germline CDR1 and CDR2 sequences are SGHRS and YFSETQ. Trimming cost V 2 bases and J 2 bases; bases outside gene matches: 3. CDR3 size: 17 residues. The CDR3 DNA sequence: TGCGCCAGCAGCTTAGGACTAGCGGGTGCTGGGGCCAACGTCCTGACTTTC. The encoded protein is CASSLGLAGAGANVLTF.

The chain joins TRBV18 to TRBJ2-3; 8 positions agree with TRBD1. The germline V gene has CDR1 KGHSH and CDR2 LQKENI. This CDR3 has 16 amino acids. With 4 bases clipped from V and 3 bases from J, the junction kept 9 bases outside the gene matches. In DNA form, the CDR3 reads TGTGCCAGCTCACGCACCGGGACAGGCGTTACAGATACGCAGTATTTT. Its translation is CASSRTGTGVTDTQYF.